This T cell receptor beta chain was sequenced during a study of shared clonotypes between healthy human individuals. Profiled with immunoSEQ multiplex PCR; TCRdb holds only in-frame clones, not every one. The repertoire holds 1,500,000 or so clones, with about 96% as singletons. Study results and limitations: Rarefaction curves obtained for sorted subsets showed sequencing incomplete despite large depth.

Recent acute infections and vaccinations were absent in the healthy HIV-negative adult donors. This clone was seen just once. Its antigen remains unidentified. The germline V gene has CDR1 LNHDA and CDR2 SQIVND (reference sequence). This CDR3 has 18 amino acids. The junction had 14 bases not matched to a gene; V was cut back by 1 base and J by 6 bases. The specimen was naive CD4+ T cells sorted from blood. Noted subset: CD45RA+ positively selected. The receptor was isolated from a man aged 25 to 40 in good health. The chain carries TRBV19 and TRBJ2-3; 9 bases align to TRBD1. The CDR3 DNA reads as TGTGCCAGTAGTATAGGGCCGTACAGGGGGCTTACCCCGGATACGCAGTATTTT. It yields the protein CASSIGPYRGLTPDTQYF. Looking up the rest from reference TRBV19 and TRBJ2-3 gives the full variable domain: DGGITQSPKYLFRKEGQNVTLSCEQNLNHDAMYWYRQDPGQGLRLIYYSQIVNDFQKGDIAEGYSVSREKKESFPLTVTSAQKNPTAFYLCASSIGPYRGLTPDTQYFGPGTRLTVL.